These 16 T cell receptor beta chains originate from one sample sequenced in a study of Ad26.COV2.S vaccination and SARS-CoV-2 variants. Treatment of the sample: around 19 received Ad26.COV2.S at low or high dose, single or two shots; about five received placebo; per-sample allocation not given. It was on day 63 after the first vaccine or placebo injection that samples were taken. Generated by immunoSEQ multiplex PCR, the TCRdb table keeps only in-frame clones and is missing some. The sample contains 350,000 to 450,000 clones, 83% of which appear only once. The specimen was peripheral blood, collected in a trial of Ad26.COV2.S vaccine versus placebo. Receptor source: a person between 18 and 65 years old who received the Ad26.COV2.S COVID-19 vaccine or a placebo.

The J gene is TRBJ1-3, the V gene TRBV5-5; 9 bases match TRBD1. After removal of 4 bases from V and 4 bases from J, the junction contained 6 bases not matched to a gene. CDR1 and CDR2 from the germline V gene are SGHKS and YYEKEE (reference sequence). This CDR3 is built from 15 residues. CDR3: CASSPRDREGNTIYF. DNA of the CDR3: TGTGCCAGCAGCCCTCGGGACAGGGAGGGAAACACCATATATTTT.

This rearrangement joins TRBV4-1 to TRBJ2-3; TRBD2 matches 8 bases. This CDR3 spans 17 amino acids. Germline V gene data show CDR1 as MGHRA and CDR2 as YSYEKL. The ends lost 1 base at V and 1 base at J; junction bases unmatched: 7. The CDR3 protein is CASSQGGGHFRTDTQYF. The DNA of the CDR3 is TGCGCCAGCAGCCAAGGCGGGGGGCACTTTCGCACAGATACGCAGTATTTT.

CDR3 nucleotides: TGTGCCAGCAGCCCTTTGGGGAGTACGACTGAAGCTTTCTTT. As protein: CASSPLGSTTEAFF. The chain couples TRBV7-9 to TRBJ1-1, with D unclear. The length of the CDR3 is 14 residues. V was pared by 5 bases and J by 5 bases, with 15 bases between. The germline V gene has CDR1 SEHNR and CDR2 FQNEAQ (reference sequence).

The V call is TRBV7-6, the J call TRBJ2-1; D assignment may be TRBD1 or TRBD2 (5 bases each). Germline CDR1 and CDR2: SGHVS and FNYEAQ. This CDR3 has 14 amino acids. V lost 1 base and J 7 bases, leaving 11 bases between the germline ends. CDR3 sequence: CASSLVGAGNEQFF. Here the CDR3 DNA reads TGTGCCAGCAGCTTAGTCGGGGCCGGGAATGAGCAGTTCTTC.

The chain carries TRBV7-9 and TRBJ2-1; 9 bases fit TRBD1. Trimming took 2 bases from V and 14 from J; bases not matched to a gene: 7. Germline values: CDR1 SEHNR, CDR2 FQNEAQ (reference sequence). The CDR3 is 13 amino acids. The CDR3 sequence is CASSLSTGGIKFF. CDR3 nucleotides: TGTGCCAGCAGCTTATCGACAGGGGGAATTAAGTTCTTC.

This chain links TRBV6-5 with TRBJ2-7; possible D gene TRBD1, 6 bases. Germline CDR1 MNHEY, CDR2 SVGAGI. Trimming shortened V by 9 bases and J by 2 bases, and 14 bases separated the two germline ends. The CDR3 spans 13 residues. CDR3 bases: TGTGCCAGATCATGGGGGCCTCCCTACGAGCAGTACTTC. Translated: CARSWGPPYEQYF.

The chain recombines TRBV6-5 with TRBJ2-7, with D unresolved. Between the trimmed V and J ends, which lost 10 bases and 7 bases, there was a span of 14 bases. This CDR3 spans 11 amino acids. Germline V lookup: CDR1 MNHEY, CDR2 SVGAGI. CDR3 protein: CATHDSREQYF. The DNA for the CDR3 is TGTGCCACCCACGACTCAAGAGAGCAGTACTTC.

The count of this clone is one. This rearrangement joins TRBV6-2 or TRBV6-3 to TRBJ2-1, with 9 bases matching TRBD2. The CDR3 is 17 amino acids. Trimming at V came to 2 bases and at J to 7 bases, leaving 12 bases not matched to a gene. Germline lookup yields CDR1 MNHEY and CDR2 SVGEGT. DNA for the CDR3: TGTGCCAGCAGTTACGAGGGGCTGGCGGGGGGGCCTAATGAGCAGTTCTTC. Translating it yields CASSYEGLAGGPNEQFF.

The chain carries TRBV6-2 or TRBV6-3 and TRBJ2-2; 9 bases fit TRBD2. This CDR3 comprises 15 residues. With V trimmed by 2 bases and J by 4 bases, 2 bases remained unmatched. Germline V lookup: CDR1 MNHEY, CDR2 SVGEGT. The CDR3: CASSYAGGPTGELFF. As DNA, the CDR3 is TGTGCCAGCAGTTACGCGGGGGGGCCCACCGGGGAGCTGTTTTTT.

This rearrangement joins TRBV19 to TRBJ1-2, with D tentatively TRBD1 (6 bases). With 3 bases removed from V and 4 bases from J, the gap between germline ends came to 12 bases. Germline V gene sequence: CDR1 LNHDA, CDR2 SQIVND (reference sequence). The CDR3 is made up of 14 amino acids. This CDR3 is CASSMYRASYGYTF. The CDR3 region has the DNA TGTGCCAGTAGTATGTACAGGGCGAGCTATGGCTACACCTTC.

The chain joins TRBV27 to TRBJ2-7; D is perhaps TRBD2 (5 bases). Trimming removed 3 bases from V and 5 bases from J, with 11 bases in between. CDR1 is MNHEY and CDR2 is SMNVEV in the germline V gene (reference sequence). This CDR3 has 13 amino acids. The CDR3 DNA reads TGTGCCAGCAGTTTGTCCGGGGTTCACGAGCAGTACTTC. The encoded protein is CASSLSGVHEQYF.

The rearrangement links TRBV23-1 to TRBJ1-4, with 8 positions matching TRBD1. TRBV23-1 is known as an ORF, though its function is uncertain. Losses at the gene ends were 8 bases for V and 2 bases for J; bases not matched to a gene: 13. This CDR3 contains 17 residues. The CDR3 DNA sequence: TGCGCCAGCCCCTGGGGGGCAGGGGGCGGGACTAATGAAAAACTGTTTTTT. Its translation: CASPWGAGGGTNEKLFF.

The chain is built from TRBV7-9 and TRBJ1-2; D call uncertain. Trimming took 2 bases from V and 0 from J, leaving 13 bases between them. Germline CDR1 and CDR2: SEHNR and FQNEAQ (reference sequence). The CDR3 is made up of 16 amino acids. CDR3 amino acids: CASSLSRRLANYGYTF. Written as DNA, the CDR3 is TGTGCCAGCAGCTTATCTCGACGGCTAGCTAACTATGGCTACACCTTC.

V is TRBV13 and J is TRBJ1-1; a possible D gene is TRBD1 (5 bases). Trimming pared 4 bases from V and 4 bases from J, leaving 22 bases between. This CDR3 contains 17 residues. Germline CDR1 is PRHDT and CDR2 is FYEKMQ (reference sequence). The CDR3 nucleotides read TGTGCCAGCAGCTACCTCGGGACCCCAGGCTGGGGCACTGAAGCTTTCTTT. Translation: CASSYLGTPGWGTEAFF.

This chain joins TRBV14 and TRBJ2-3; D perhaps matches TRBD2 (5 bases). Trimming took off 3 bases at V and 5 bases at J, with 6 bases between the two ends. The CDR3 sequence is 12 residues long. CDR1 SGHDN and CDR2 FVKESK come from the germline V gene. CDR3 protein: CASSHTRDTQYF. Here the CDR3 DNA reads TGTGCCAGCAGCCATACTAGAGATACGCAGTATTTT.

This rearrangement joins TRBV12-5 to TRBJ1-2; 11 positions agree with TRBD1. Germline CDR1 is LGHNT and CDR2 is FRNRAP. After removal of 3 bases from V and 3 bases from J, the junction contained 6 bases not matched to a gene. This CDR3 is 16 amino acids long. Here the CDR3 reads CASGLSDRGPHYGYTF. The DNA of the CDR3 is TGTGCTAGTGGTTTATCGGACAGGGGGCCCCACTATGGCTACACCTTC.